What follows are 4 T cell receptor beta chains derived from one specimen sequenced in a study of shared clonotypes between healthy human individuals. Some clones are missing from TCRdb's copy, which holds only in-frame ones; the method was immunoSEQ multiplex PCR. The sample has 2.3 million or so clones, over 90% seen once. Sequenced sample: naive CD4+ T cells from PBMCs. Subset meaning: CD45RA+ positively selected. The receptors shown here come from a man younger than 35 in good health. Some clones in this sample may be carry-over from other donors' samples.

This clone was observed a single time. The V call is TRBV4-2, the J call TRBJ1-2; the match to TRBD1 covers 7 bases. The CDR3 loop spans 15 amino acids. CDR1 is LGHNA, CDR2 YNFKEQ, per germline. V shed 4 bases and J 8 bases; nucleotides not matched to a gene: 13. CDR3 nucleotides: TGTGCCAGCAGCCGCGTCTCCACAGGGGAGGGAGGCTACACCTTC. Its protein product is CASSRVSTGEGGYTF.

For the CDR3, the DNA is TGTGCCAGCAGCGAGGGGGCCGGGAATCAGCCCCAGCATTTT. Its translation is CASSEGAGNQPQHF. This chain links TRBV7-2 with TRBJ1-5, with 7 bases that match TRBD1. V gave up 5 bases and J gave up 4 bases; unmatched junction bases: 5. The CDR3 consists of 14 residues. Per germline, CDR1 SGHTA and CDR2 FQGNSA.

The rearrangement uses TRBV18 and TRBJ1-1, with 7 bases aligning to TRBD1. V lost 5 bases, J lost 0 bases, and 6 bases stayed unmatched. Looked up from germline, CDR1 is KGHSH and CDR2 is LQKENI. There are 15 residues in the CDR3. The CDR3: CASSARGQLNTEAFF. As DNA, the CDR3 is TGTGCCAGCTCAGCCAGGGGACAGCTGAACACTGAAGCTTTCTTT. The variable domain in full, with the rest retrieved from reference TRBV18 and TRBJ1-1, is NAGVMQNPRHLVRRRGQEARLRCSPMKGHSHVYWYRQLPEEGLKFMVYLQKENIIDESGMPKERFSAEFPKEGPSILRIQQVVRGDSAAYFCASSARGQLNTEAFFGQGTRLTVV.

The chain joins TRBV28 to TRBJ1-2; 10 bases are a match to TRBD1. The germline V gene encodes CDR1 MDHEN and CDR2 SYDVKM. V lost 7 bases to trimming and J lost 1 base; unmatched junction nucleotides: 12. The CDR3 totals 17 residues. This chain's CDR3 is CASTLSGTGAFNYGYTF. DNA of the CDR3: TGTGCCAGCACCCTATCCGGGACAGGGGCGTTTAACTATGGCTACACCTTC.